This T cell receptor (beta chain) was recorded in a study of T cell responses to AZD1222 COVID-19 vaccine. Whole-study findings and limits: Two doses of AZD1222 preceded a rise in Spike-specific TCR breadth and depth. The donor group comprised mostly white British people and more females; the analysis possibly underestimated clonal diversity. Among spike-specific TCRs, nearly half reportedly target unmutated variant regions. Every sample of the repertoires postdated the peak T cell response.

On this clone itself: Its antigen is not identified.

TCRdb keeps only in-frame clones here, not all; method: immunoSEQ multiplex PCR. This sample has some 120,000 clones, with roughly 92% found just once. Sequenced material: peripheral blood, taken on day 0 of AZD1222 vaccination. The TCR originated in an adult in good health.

The CDR3, as DNA: TGTGCCAGCAGCCCCGGGAGAAGAGGAATCTCTGGAAACACCATATATTTT. Its protein product is CASSPGRRGISGNTIYF. V and J are TRBV7-3 and TRBJ1-3; D remains unclear. The V end lost 5 bases, the J end lost 0 bases, and 17 bases lay between the germline ends. The germline gives CDR1 SGHTA, CDR2 FQGTGA. The CDR3 runs to 17 residues.